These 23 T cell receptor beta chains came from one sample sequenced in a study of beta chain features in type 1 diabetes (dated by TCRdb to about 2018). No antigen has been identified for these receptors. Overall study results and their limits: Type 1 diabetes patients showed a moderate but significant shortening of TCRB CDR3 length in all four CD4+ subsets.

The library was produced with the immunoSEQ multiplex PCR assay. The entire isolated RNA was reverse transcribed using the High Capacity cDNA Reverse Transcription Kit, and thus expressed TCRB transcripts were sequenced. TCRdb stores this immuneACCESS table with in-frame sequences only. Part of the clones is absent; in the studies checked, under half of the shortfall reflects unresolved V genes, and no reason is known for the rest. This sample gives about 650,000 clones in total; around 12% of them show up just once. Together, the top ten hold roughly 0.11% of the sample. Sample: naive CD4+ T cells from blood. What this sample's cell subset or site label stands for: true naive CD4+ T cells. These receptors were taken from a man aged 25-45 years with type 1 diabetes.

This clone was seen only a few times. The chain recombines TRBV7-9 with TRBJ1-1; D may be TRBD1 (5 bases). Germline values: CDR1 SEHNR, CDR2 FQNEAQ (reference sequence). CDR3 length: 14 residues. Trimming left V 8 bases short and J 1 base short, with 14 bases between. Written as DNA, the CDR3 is TGTGCCAGCCGACCGCCGGGGCCGAACACTGAAGCTTTCTTT. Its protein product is CASRPPGPNTEAFF.

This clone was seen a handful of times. The CDR3 reads CSVRKPGNYGYTF. The CDR3 region has the DNA TGCAGCGTTCGGAAACCAGGGAACTATGGCTACACCTTC. This chain links TRBV29-1 with TRBJ1-2; tentative D call: TRBD1 (5 bases). Germline loops: CDR1 SQVTM, CDR2 ANQGSEA. V lost 5 bases and J 2 bases, leaving 12 bases between the germline ends. The CDR3 runs 13 residues.

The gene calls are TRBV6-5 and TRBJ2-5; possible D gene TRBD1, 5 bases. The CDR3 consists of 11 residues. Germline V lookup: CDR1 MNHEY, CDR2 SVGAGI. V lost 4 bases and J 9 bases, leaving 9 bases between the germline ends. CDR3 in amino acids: CASSWGSSQYF. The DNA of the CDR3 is TGTGCCAGCAGTTGGGGCAGTTCCCAGTACTTC.

The CDR3 DNA reads TGTGCCAGCAGCCCAGCAGGGAGCTCCTACGAGCAGTACTTC. Protein sequence: CASSPAGSSYEQYF. The gene calls are TRBV14 and TRBJ2-7, with D perhaps TRBD1 or TRBD2 (5 bases each). CDR3 length equals 14 residues. In germline, CDR1 is SGHDN, CDR2 FVKESK. The ends were cut back, 4 bases at V and 0 bases at J, with 10 bases in the middle.

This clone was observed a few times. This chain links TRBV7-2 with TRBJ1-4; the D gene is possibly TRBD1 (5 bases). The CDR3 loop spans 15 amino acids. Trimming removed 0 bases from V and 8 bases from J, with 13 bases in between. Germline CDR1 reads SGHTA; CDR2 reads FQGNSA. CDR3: CASSLAAGIGEKLFF. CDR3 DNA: TGTGCCAGCAGCTTAGCGGCAGGGATAGGAGAAAAACTGTTTTTT.

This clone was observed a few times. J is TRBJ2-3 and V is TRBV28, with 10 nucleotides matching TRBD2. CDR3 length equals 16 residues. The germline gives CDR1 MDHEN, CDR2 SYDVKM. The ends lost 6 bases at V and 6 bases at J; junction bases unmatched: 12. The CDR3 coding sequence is TGTGCCAGCAGCCAAGGCTTAGCGGGGGGCGTTGATACGCAGTATTTT. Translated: CASSQGLAGGVDTQYF.

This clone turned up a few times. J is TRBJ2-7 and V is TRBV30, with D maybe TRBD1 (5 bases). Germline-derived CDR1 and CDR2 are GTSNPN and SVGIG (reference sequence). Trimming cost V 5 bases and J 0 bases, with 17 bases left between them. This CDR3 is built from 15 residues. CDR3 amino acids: CAWAQGIGFSYEQYF. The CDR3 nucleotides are TGTGCCTGGGCCCAGGGCATCGGGTTCTCCTACGAGCAGTACTTC. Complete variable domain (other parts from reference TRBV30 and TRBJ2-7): SQTIHQWPATLVQPVGSPLSLECTVEGTSNPNLYWYRQAAGRGLQLLFYSVGIGQISSEVPQNLSASRPQDRQFILSSKKLLLSDSGFYLCAWAQGIGFSYEQYFGPGTRLTVT.

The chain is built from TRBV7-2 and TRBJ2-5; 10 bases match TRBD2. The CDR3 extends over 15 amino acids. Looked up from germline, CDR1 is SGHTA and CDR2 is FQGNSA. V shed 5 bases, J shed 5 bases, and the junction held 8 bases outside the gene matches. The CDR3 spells CASSAIAGGRETQYF. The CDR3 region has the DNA TGTGCCAGCAGCGCCATAGCGGGGGGCCGGGAGACCCAGTACTTC.

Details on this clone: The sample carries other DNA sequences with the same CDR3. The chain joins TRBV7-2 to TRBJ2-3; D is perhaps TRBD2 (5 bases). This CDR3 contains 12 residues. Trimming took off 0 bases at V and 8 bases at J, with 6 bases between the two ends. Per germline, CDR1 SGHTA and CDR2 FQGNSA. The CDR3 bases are TGTGCCAGCAGCTTAGCCGGAGGTACGCAGTATTTT. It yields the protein CASSLAGGTQYF.

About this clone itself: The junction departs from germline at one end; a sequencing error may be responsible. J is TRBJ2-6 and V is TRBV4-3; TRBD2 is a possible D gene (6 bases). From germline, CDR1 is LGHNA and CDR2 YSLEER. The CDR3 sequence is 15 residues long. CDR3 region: CASSQEGSGTNVLTF. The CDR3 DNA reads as TGCGCCAGCAGCCAGGAGGGGTCTGGGACCAACGTCCTGACTTTC.

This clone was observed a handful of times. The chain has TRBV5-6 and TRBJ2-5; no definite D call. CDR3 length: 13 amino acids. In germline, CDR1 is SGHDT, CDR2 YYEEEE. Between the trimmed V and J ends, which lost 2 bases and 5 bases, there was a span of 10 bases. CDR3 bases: TGTGCCAGCAGCTTCCAATTGGGTGAGACCCAGTACTTC. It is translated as CASSFQLGETQYF.

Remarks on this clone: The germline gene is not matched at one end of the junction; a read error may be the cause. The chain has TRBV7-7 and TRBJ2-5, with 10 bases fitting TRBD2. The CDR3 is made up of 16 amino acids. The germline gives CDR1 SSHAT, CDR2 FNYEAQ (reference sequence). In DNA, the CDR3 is TGTGCTAGCAGCGCCGCGGGACTAGCGTTCCAAGAGACCCAGTACTTC. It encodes CASSAAGLAFQETQYF.

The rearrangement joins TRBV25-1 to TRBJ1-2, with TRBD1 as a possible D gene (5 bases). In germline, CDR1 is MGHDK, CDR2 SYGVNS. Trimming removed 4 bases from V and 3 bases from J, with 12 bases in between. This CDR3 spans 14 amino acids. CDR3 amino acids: CASSGPRGYYGYTF. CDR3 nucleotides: TGTGCCAGCAGTGGCCCACGGGGGTACTATGGCTACACCTTC.

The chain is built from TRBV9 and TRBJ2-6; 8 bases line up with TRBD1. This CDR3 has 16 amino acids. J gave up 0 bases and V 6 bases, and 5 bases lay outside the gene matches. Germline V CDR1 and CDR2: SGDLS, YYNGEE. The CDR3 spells CASTRTGRSGANVLTF. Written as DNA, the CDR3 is TGTGCCAGCACCCGGACAGGGCGCTCTGGGGCCAACGTCCTGACTTTC.

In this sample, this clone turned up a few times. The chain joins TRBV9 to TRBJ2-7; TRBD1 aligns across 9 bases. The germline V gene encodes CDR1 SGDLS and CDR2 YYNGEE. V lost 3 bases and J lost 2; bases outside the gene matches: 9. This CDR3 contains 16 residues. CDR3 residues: CASSDSMGQGPYEQYF. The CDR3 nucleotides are TGTGCCAGCAGCGACTCCATGGGACAGGGCCCCTACGAGCAGTACTTC. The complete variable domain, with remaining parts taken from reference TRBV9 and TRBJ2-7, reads DSGVTQTPKHLITATGQRVTLRCSPRSGDLSVYWYQQSLDQGLQFLIQYYNGEERAKGNILERFSAQQFPDLHSELNLSSLELGDSALYFCASSDSMGQGPYEQYFGPGTRLTVT.

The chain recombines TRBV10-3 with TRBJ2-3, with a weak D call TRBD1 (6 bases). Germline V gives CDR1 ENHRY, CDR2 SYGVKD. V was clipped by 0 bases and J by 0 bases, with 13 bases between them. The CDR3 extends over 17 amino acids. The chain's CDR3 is CAISESGGQPSTDTQYF. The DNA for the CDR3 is TGTGCCATCAGTGAGTCGGGCGGACAGCCTAGCACAGATACGCAGTATTTT.

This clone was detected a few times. The CDR3, as DNA: TGTGCCAGCAGTCGCGGACCGCGAGGGACCATATATTTT. This sequence encodes CASSRGPRGTIYF. This rearrangement joins TRBV28 to TRBJ1-3; no definite D call. The germline V gene encodes CDR1 MDHEN and CDR2 SYDVKM. V was cut by 5 bases and J by 10 bases, with 15 bases left in between. There are 13 residues in the CDR3.

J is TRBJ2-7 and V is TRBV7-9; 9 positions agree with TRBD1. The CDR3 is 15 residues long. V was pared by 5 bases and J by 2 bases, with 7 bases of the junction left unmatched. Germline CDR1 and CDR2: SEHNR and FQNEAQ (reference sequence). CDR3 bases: TGTGCCAGCAGCCCTTTAGGACAGGGGCCCTACGAGCAGTACTTC. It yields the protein CASSPLGQGPYEQYF.

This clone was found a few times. DNA for the CDR3: TGTGCCAGCAGCTTAGGCGGCGGAACCTACGAGCAGTACTTC. It specifies CASSLGGGTYEQYF. The V call is TRBV11-3, the J call TRBJ2-7; D uncertain. V shed 1 base and J shed 2 bases, with 9 bases lying between them. From germline, CDR1 is SGHNT and CDR2 YENEEA. The CDR3 covers 14 residues.

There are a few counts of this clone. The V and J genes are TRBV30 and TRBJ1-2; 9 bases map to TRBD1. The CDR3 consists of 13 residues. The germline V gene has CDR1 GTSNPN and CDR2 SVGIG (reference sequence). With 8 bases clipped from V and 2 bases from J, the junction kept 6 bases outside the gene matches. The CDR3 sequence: CAHGQGRNYGYTF. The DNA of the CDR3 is TGTGCCCATGGACAGGGGCGAAACTATGGCTACACCTTC.

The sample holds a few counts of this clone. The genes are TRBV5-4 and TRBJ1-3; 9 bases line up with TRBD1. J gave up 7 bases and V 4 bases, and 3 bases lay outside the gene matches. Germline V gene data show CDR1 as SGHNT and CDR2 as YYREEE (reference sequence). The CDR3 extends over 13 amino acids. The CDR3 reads CASSQTGGNTIYF. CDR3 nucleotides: TGTGCCAGCAGCCAGACAGGGGGGAACACCATATATTTT.

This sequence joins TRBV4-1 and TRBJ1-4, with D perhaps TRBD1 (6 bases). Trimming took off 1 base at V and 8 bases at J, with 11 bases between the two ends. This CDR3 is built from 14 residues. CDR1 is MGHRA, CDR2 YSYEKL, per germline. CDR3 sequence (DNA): TGCGCCAGCAGCCAAGGGGGGGCAGGCGAAAAACTGTTTTTT. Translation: CASSQGGAGEKLFF.

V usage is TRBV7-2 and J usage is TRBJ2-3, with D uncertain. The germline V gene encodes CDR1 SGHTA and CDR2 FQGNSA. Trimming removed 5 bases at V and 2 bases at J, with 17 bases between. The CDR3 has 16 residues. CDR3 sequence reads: CASSLRRASFTDTQYF. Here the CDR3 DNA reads TGTGCCAGCAGCCTGCGAAGGGCCTCCTTCACAGATACGCAGTATTTT.